This is a list of T cell receptor beta chains from one sample in a study of shared clonotypes between healthy human individuals. The protocol was immunoSEQ multiplex PCR, while the TCRdb copy is restricted to in-frame clones and leaves out a portion. The table includes about 2.3 million clones, 93% detected once. Sequencing was done on a sample of naive CD4+ T cells from PBMCs. These receptors all stem from a man aged 18 to 30 in good health. Some clones in this sample may be carry-over from other donors' samples. The CDR3 runs from the conserved cysteine through the conserved F or W. The D gene is left open where the match is weak. Part of the rows lack a size; the others show once, few, many or a class for expanded clones.

len: 13; abundance: -; d_gene: TRBD1; j_gene: TRBJ1-4; v_gene: TRBV27; CDR3aa: CASSRDRGGKLFF; CDR3nt: TGTGCCAGCAGTCGGGACAGGGGAGGAAAACTGTTTTTT
len: 15; abundance: -; d_gene: -; j_gene: TRBJ1-2; v_gene: TRBV4-3; CDR3aa: CASSQDPQGYYGYTF; CDR3nt: TGCGCCAGCAGCCAAGATCCACAGGGTTACTATGGCTACACCTTC
len: 14; abundance: -; d_gene: -; j_gene: TRBJ1-1; v_gene: TRBV10-2; CDR3aa: CASGNTGRNTEAFF; CDR3nt: TGCGCCAGCGGGAATACAGGGCGGAACACTGAAGCTTTCTTT
len: 16; abundance: -; d_gene: TRBD1; j_gene: TRBJ1-2; v_gene: TRBV6-5; CDR3aa: CASSYSGTGGSYGYTF; CDR3nt: TGTGCCAGCAGTTACTCGGGGACAGGGGGCAGCTATGGCTACACCTTC
len: 14; abundance: once; d_gene: -; j_gene: TRBJ1-5; v_gene: TRBV19; CDR3aa: CASSIDGLNQPQHF; CDR3nt: TGTGCCAGTAGTATAGATGGGCTCAATCAGCCCCAGCATTTT
len: 12; abundance: -; d_gene: -; j_gene: TRBJ1-1; v_gene: TRBV2; CDR3aa: CASRAGVAEAFF; CDR3nt: TGTGCCAGCAGGGCGGGGGTTGCTGAAGCTTTCTTT
len: 20; abundance: -; d_gene: -; j_gene: TRBJ2-2; v_gene: TRBV28; CDR3aa: CASSLFLGGDWPRNTGELFF; CDR3nt: TGTGCCAGCAGTTTATTCTTGGGTGGTGATTGGCCCAGAAACACCGGGGAGCTGTTTTTT
len: 16; abundance: -; d_gene: TRBD2; j_gene: TRBJ2-1; v_gene: TRBV2; CDR3aa: CASSLQREGGGHEQFF; CDR3nt: TGTGCCAGCAGTCTCCAGCGGGAGGGAGGGGGCCATGAGCAGTTCTTC
len: 15; abundance: -; d_gene: -; j_gene: TRBJ2-7; v_gene: TRBV4-1; CDR3aa: CASSQAWQEGYEQYF; CDR3nt: TGCGCCAGCAGCCAAGCTTGGCAGGAGGGGTACGAGCAGTACTTC
len: 14; abundance: -; d_gene: -; j_gene: TRBJ2-7; v_gene: TRBV2; CDR3aa: CASRGRRTSYEQYF; CDR3nt: TGTGCCAGCAGGGGAAGGAGAACTTCCTACGAGCAGTACTTC
len: 16; abundance: -; d_gene: TRBD1; j_gene: TRBJ1-2; v_gene: TRBV7-9; CDR3aa: CASSLAPAGGAGGYTF; CDR3nt: TGTGCCAGCAGCTTAGCGCCGGCAGGGGGCGCGGGTGGCTACACCTTC
len: 15; abundance: once; d_gene: -; j_gene: TRBJ1-5; v_gene: TRBV27; CDR3aa: CASAAGGRGNQPQHF; CDR3nt: TGTGCCAGCGCTGCGGGGGGAAGGGGTAATCAGCCCCAGCATTTT
len: 14; abundance: -; d_gene: -; j_gene: TRBJ1-2; v_gene: TRBV4-1; CDR3aa: CASSQGVFNYGYTF; CDR3nt: TGCGCCAGCAGCCAAGGGGTTTTTAACTATGGCTACACCTTC
len: 13; abundance: -; d_gene: -; j_gene: TRBJ1-1; v_gene: TRBV7-9; CDR3aa: CASSLTGGTEAFF; CDR3nt: TGTGCCAGCAGCTTAACCGGGGGCACTGAAGCTTTCTTT
len: 12; abundance: -; d_gene: -; j_gene: TRBJ2-7; v_gene: TRBV6-5; CDR3aa: CASSYDGYEQYF; CDR3nt: TGTGCCAGCAGTTACGATGGTTACGAGCAGTACTTC
len: 14; abundance: -; d_gene: TRBD1; j_gene: TRBJ1-6; v_gene: TRBV6-5; CDR3aa: CASRNRGSYSPLHF; CDR3nt: TGTGCCAGCAGAAACAGGGGCTCTTACTCACCCCTCCACTTT
len: 13; abundance: -; d_gene: -; j_gene: TRBJ2-2; v_gene: TRBV11-2; CDR3aa: CASSLGPSGELFF; CDR3nt: TGTGCCAGCAGCTTAGGCCCATCCGGGGAGCTGTTTTTT
len: 15; abundance: -; d_gene: -; j_gene: TRBJ2-2; v_gene: TRBV7-2; CDR3aa: CASSLVRRNTGELFF; CDR3nt: TGTGCCAGCAGCTTAGTTCGCAGGAACACCGGGGAGCTGTTTTTT
len: 16; abundance: once; d_gene: TRBD2; j_gene: TRBJ2-1; v_gene: TRBV5-1; CDR3aa: CASSLGLAGEFDEQFF; CDR3nt: TGCGCCAGCAGCTTGGGGCTAGCGGGAGAATTCGATGAGCAGTTCTTC
len: 16; abundance: once; d_gene: -; j_gene: TRBJ2-1; v_gene: TRBV18; CDR3aa: CASSPRGDHLQWEQFF; CDR3nt: TGTGCCAGCTCACCACGGGGGGACCACCTACAATGGGAGCAGTTCTTC
len: 16; abundance: -; d_gene: TRBD1; j_gene: TRBJ2-1; v_gene: TRBV5-1; CDR3aa: CASSLYRGQGLDEQFF; CDR3nt: TGCGCCAGCAGCTTGTATAGGGGACAGGGCTTGGATGAGCAGTTCTTC